These 9 T cell receptor beta chains came from one sample sequenced in a study of T cell changes during pregnancy in multiple sclerosis. TCRdb's table, derived via immunoSEQ multiplex PCR, lists solely in-frame clones and lacks some. The data hold roughly 38,000 clones, with approximately 94% observed a single time. The material was CD8+ T cells from peripheral blood mononuclear cells, obtained in the third trimester of pregnancy. These receptors all come from a female donor with multiple sclerosis, enrolled in a pregnancy study.

This clone was picked up one time. CDR3 sequence (DNA): TGTGCCAGCAGCTTAGGCGGTGGACAGGGAGGCGGCGGGGAGCTGTTTTTT. Encoded protein: CASSLGGGQGGGGELFF. V is TRBV7-9 and J is TRBJ2-2; 8 bases are shared with TRBD1. From germline, CDR1 is SEHNR and CDR2 FQNEAQ (reference sequence). The V and J ends lost 1 base and 7 bases, in that order; junction bases with no gene match: 11. The CDR3 consists of 17 residues.

This clone was counted between two and nine times. J is TRBJ2-7 and V is TRBV9, with 8 bases fitting TRBD1. Germline-derived CDR1 and CDR2 are SGDLS and YYNGEE. Trimming cost V 4 bases and J 5 bases; bases outside gene matches: 11. This CDR3 is built from 15 residues. CDR3 nucleotide sequence: TGTGCCAGCAGCCCCAGGGACAGGCAGCGGGACGAGCAGTACTTC. Translated, it gives CASSPRDRQRDEQYF.

This chain links TRBV30 with TRBJ2-1; TRBD2 aligns across 10 bases. V trimming: 6 bases; J trimming: 0 bases; junction bases outside the gene matches: 2. This CDR3 spans 14 amino acids. Germline assignment: CDR1 GTSNPN and CDR2 SVGIG (reference sequence). The CDR3 nucleotides read TGTGCCTGCGCTAGCGGGAGCTCCTACAATGAGCAGTTCTTC. Its translation: CACASGSSYNEQFF. Using reference TRBV30 and TRBJ2-1 for the parts outside the CDR3, the full variable domain is SQTIHQWPATLVQPVGSPLSLECTVEGTSNPNLYWYRQAAGRGLQLLFYSVGIGQISSEVPQNLSASRPQDRQFILSSKKLLLSDSGFYLCACASGSSYNEQFFGPGTRLTVL.

The genes are TRBV4-1 and TRBJ2-5; TRBD1 matches 8 bases. With V trimmed by 3 bases and J by 0 bases, 3 bases remained unmatched. The CDR3 runs to 15 residues. Per germline, CDR1 MGHRA and CDR2 YSYEKL. CDR3: CASSHPGQDQETQYF. The CDR3 DNA follows: TGCGCCAGCAGCCATCCGGGACAGGACCAAGAGACCCAGTACTTC.

The V call is TRBV7-9, the J call TRBJ2-7; 12 bases align to TRBD2. Unmatched junction bases numbered 7, after V lost 3 bases and J lost 4 bases. CDR1 and CDR2 from the germline V gene are SEHNR and FQNEAQ (reference sequence). The CDR3 is 16 residues long. For the CDR3, the DNA is TGTGCCAGCAGCTTCACGTCCGGGACTAGCGGGTACGAGCAGTACTTC. Its translation: CASSFTSGTSGYEQYF.

V is TRBV6-1 and J is TRBJ2-1; possibly TRBD2 for D (5 bases). The CDR3 is 15 amino acids. Germline V gives CDR1 MNHNS, CDR2 SASEGT. The V and J ends lost 3 bases and 3 bases respectively, with 12 bases between them. CDR3 DNA: TGTGCCAGCAGTGATGTGGGAGTCCACTACAATGAGCAGTTCTTC. This translates into CASSDVGVHYNEQFF.

The table lists this clone with a count of one. This chain uses TRBV10-3 with TRBJ2-1; 7 positions agree with TRBD2. The germline CDR1 and CDR2 sequences are ENHRY and SYGVKD. Unmatched junction bases numbered 6, after V lost 0 bases and J lost 1 base. This CDR3 has 17 amino acids. The chain's CDR3 is CAISESGGLGSYNEQFF. CDR3 DNA: TGTGCCATCAGTGAGTCAGGTGGACTAGGTTCCTACAATGAGCAGTTCTTC.

The genes are TRBV2 and TRBJ2-2, with D tentatively TRBD2 (6 bases). Germline CDR1 SNHLY, CDR2 FYNNEI. This CDR3 has 14 amino acids. V shed 2 bases and J shed 3 bases, with 7 bases lying between them. CDR3 bases: TGTGCCAGCAGTGAATGGGGGGACACCGGGGAGCTGTTTTTT. Translated, it gives CASSEWGDTGELFF.

The chain couples TRBV6-5 to TRBJ1-4; D unresolved. V lost 4 bases, J lost 6 bases, and 12 bases lay in between. The CDR3 totals 14 residues. Per germline, CDR1 MNHEY and CDR2 SVGAGI. CDR3 loop: CASSSPGSYEKLFF. The CDR3 nucleotides read TGTGCCAGCAGTTCCCCGGGGTCATATGAAAAACTGTTTTTT.